This TCR beta chain was sequenced for a study of blood T cells in healthy people across ages. Using a J-beta primer mix together with a sample-barcoded 5' primer, a second PCR was run for roughly 6 to 11 cycles. TCRdb passed the 5' RACE reads through MiXCR, listing each CDR3 protein once. The sample has approximately 770,000 distinct CDR3 sequences, nearly 60% seen once. The length of the CDR3 is 16 residues. Germline-derived CDR1 and CDR2 are MGHDK and SYGVNS. Input material: blood. The chain combines TRBV25-1 with TRBJ2-5, with a possible D match to TRBD1 (6 bases). The J call may be in error: the DNA end matches TRBJ2-7 better. The receptor comes from a man aged 30 to 39 in good health. In DNA, the CDR3 is TGTGCCAGCAGTACCACCGGGACACTAAACTCCTACGAGCAGTACTTC. It yields the protein CASSTTGTLNSYEQYF.